This T cell receptor (beta chain) originates from a study of control samples from healthy donors and cancer patients. The protocol was immunoSEQ multiplex PCR, while the TCRdb copy is restricted to in-frame clones and leaves out a portion. The sample holds about 130,000 clones, around 94% seen once. The sample comprised PBMCs. This TCR was sampled from a man aged 55 to 70 with colorectal cancer.

In nucleotides, the CDR3 is TGTGCCAGCGGGACTAGCGGGGGCCGGCAAGATACGCAGTATTTT. As protein: CASGTSGGRQDTQYF. The gene calls are TRBV3-1 (or the pseudogene TRBV3-2) and TRBJ2-3; 14 bases fit TRBD2. Germline CDR1 and CDR2: LGHDT and YNNKEL (reference sequence). V dropped 8 bases and J dropped 5; count of bases not matched to a gene: 6. The CDR3 has 15 amino acids.